This T cell receptor (beta chain) derives from a study of blood T cell repertoires in COVID-19. Trimming cost V 0 bases and J 1 base; bases outside gene matches: 10. CDR3 size: 18 residues. The germline V gene has CDR1 SGHNT and CDR2 YYREEE (reference sequence). Participants' own reports of clinical history determined their cohort assignment. Under the authors' procedure: Reference gene primer amplification gave estimated nucleated cell counts. Clones were sequenced by immunoSEQ multiplex PCR, and TCRdb holds only the in-frame ones, with some missing. That table is the source of V, J and clone size, and D and trimming were worked out from the DNA. The data show approximately 380,000 clones, with approximately 90% seen just once and 0.8% to 0.9% held by the top ten.

This sequence joins TRBV5-4 and TRBJ2-5, with 9 positions matching TRBD2. The sequenced material came from PBMCs or T cells enriched from blood (not recorded which). The clonotype comes from a woman aged 40-49 years who had been exposed to COVID-19. The CDR3 sequence is CASSLALGATSGQETQYF. CDR3 bases: TGTGCCAGCAGCTTGGCCCTCGGGGCGACTAGCGGCCAAGAGACCCAGTACTTC. Looking up the rest from reference TRBV5-4 and TRBJ2-5 gives the full variable domain: ETGVTQSPTHLIKTRGQQVTLRCSSQSGHNTVSWYQQALGQGPQFIFQYYREEENGRGNFPPRFSGLQFPNYSSELNVNALELDDSALYLCASSLALGATSGQETQYFGPGTRLLVL.